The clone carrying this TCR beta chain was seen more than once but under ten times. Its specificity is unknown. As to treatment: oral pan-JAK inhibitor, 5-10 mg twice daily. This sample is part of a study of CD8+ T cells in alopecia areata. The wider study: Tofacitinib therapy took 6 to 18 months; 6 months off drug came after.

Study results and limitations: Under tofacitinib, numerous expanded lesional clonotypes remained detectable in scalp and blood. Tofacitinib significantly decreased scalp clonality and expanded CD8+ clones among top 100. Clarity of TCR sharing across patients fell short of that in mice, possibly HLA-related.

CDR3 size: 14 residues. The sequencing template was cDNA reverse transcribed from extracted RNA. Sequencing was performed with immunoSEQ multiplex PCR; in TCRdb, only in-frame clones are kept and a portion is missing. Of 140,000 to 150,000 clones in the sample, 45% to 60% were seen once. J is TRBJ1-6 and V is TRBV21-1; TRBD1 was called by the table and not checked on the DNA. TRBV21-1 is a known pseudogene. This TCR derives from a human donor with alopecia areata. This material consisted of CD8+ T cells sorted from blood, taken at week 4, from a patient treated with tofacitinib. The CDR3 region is CASSKPNDRVPLHF. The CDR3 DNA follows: TGTGCCAGCAGCAAACCTAATGACAGGGTTCCCCTCCACTTT.